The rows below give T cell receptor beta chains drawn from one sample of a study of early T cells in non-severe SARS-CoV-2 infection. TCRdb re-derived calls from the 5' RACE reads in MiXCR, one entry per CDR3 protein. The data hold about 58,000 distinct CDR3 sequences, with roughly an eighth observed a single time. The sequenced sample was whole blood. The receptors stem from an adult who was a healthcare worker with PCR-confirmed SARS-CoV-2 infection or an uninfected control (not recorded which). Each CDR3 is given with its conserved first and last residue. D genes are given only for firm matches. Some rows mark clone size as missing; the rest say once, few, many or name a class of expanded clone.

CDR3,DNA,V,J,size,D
CASSFPVVEDTEAFF,TGTGCCAGCAGTTTTCCTGTAGTTGAAGACACTGAAGCTTTCTTT,TRBV28,TRBJ1-1,few,-
CASTSTGNYGYTF,TGTGCCAGCACCTCGACAGGGAACTATGGCTACACCTTC,TRBV6-2/TRBV6-3,TRBJ1-2,-,TRBD1
CASSLATGNTEAFF,TGTGCCAGCAGCCTAGCTACAGGGAACACTGAAGCTTTCTTT,TRBV7-6,TRBJ1-1,many,-
CASSLWVGQLYEQYF,TGTGCCAGCAGTTTATGGGTGGGACAGCTTTACGAGCAGTACTTC,TRBV12-3/TRBV12-4,TRBJ2-7,many,TRBD1
CASSLGLGVAAGELFF,TGTGCCAGCAGTTTGGGCCTCGGGGTCGCGGCCGGGGAGCTGTTTTTT,TRBV12-3/TRBV12-4,TRBJ2-2,-,-
CASSTTSTGANVLTF,TGTGCCAGCAGCACGACTAGCACTGGGGCCAACGTCCTGACTTTC,TRBV7-3,TRBJ2-6,many,TRBD2
CSARDLITDYGYTF,TGCAGTGCTAGAGATCTGATTACAGACTATGGCTACACCTTC,TRBV20-1,TRBJ1-2,-,-
CASSFGDRADTEAFF,TGTGCCAGCAGTTTTGGGGACAGGGCTGACACTGAAGCTTTCTTT,TRBV28,TRBJ1-1,few,TRBD1
CASSLSAGDGYEQYF,TGTGCCAGCAGTTTGTCGGCGGGAGATGGTTACGAGCAGTACTTC,TRBV28,TRBJ2-7,few,TRBD2
CSVLKDGELFF,TGCAGCGTCCTAAAGGACGGGGAGCTGTTTTTT,TRBV29-1,TRBJ2-2,many,-
CSPWGGLGYNEQFF,TGCAGCCCCTGGGGGGGGTTAGGCTACAATGAGCAGTTCTTC,TRBV29-1,TRBJ2-1,-,TRBD2
CASSPGTSGPLEQYF,TGTGCCAGCAGCCCCGGGACTAGCGGCCCCCTCGAGCAGTACTTC,TRBV7-6,TRBJ2-7,-,TRBD2
CASSGKDHLAKNIQYF,TGTGCCAGCTCAGGCAAAGATCACCTAGCCAAAAACATTCAGTACTTC,TRBV18,TRBJ2-4,few,-
CASSYSEGEQFF,TGTGCCAGCAGTTACTCGGAGGGTGAGCAGTTCTTC,TRBV6-6,TRBJ2-1,many,-
CASSYSSPPVDYEQYF,TGTGCCAGCAGTTACTCGTCCCCCCCCGTTGACTACGAGCAGTACTTC,TRBV6-6,TRBJ2-7,many,-
CASSSPGQGIIEQYF,TGTGCCAGCAGTTCCCCCGGACAGGGGATAATCGAGCAGTACTTC,TRBV6-2/TRBV6-3,TRBJ2-7,many,TRBD1
CASSTGLARETQYF,TGTGCCAGCAGCACAGGACTAGCGAGAGAGACCCAGTACTTC,TRBV9,TRBJ2-5,many,TRBD2
CASSQLGRPNEKLFF,TGTGCCAGCAGCCAACTGGGACGTCCTAATGAAAAACTGTTTTTT,TRBV14,TRBJ1-4,-,-
CASRQGASDNEQFF,TGTGCCAGCAGACAGGGGGCTTCGGACAATGAGCAGTTCTTC,TRBV12-3/TRBV12-4,TRBJ2-1,few,TRBD1
CASTPQGADSGANVLTF,TGTGCCAGTACCCCACAGGGGGCTGACTCTGGGGCCAACGTCCTGACTTTC,TRBV19,TRBJ2-6,few,TRBD1
CASSPGPYSGNTIYF,TGTGCCAGCAGTCCGGGACCGTACTCTGGAAACACCATATATTTT,TRBV3-1,TRBJ1-3,medium-sized,-
CASSLVDEAGGELFF,TGTGCCAGCAGCTTAGTGGATGAAGCCGGCGGGGAGCTGTTTTTT,TRBV7-9,TRBJ2-2,few,-
CATSRGRAHEQFF,TGTGCCACCAGTCGCGGGAGGGCGCACGAGCAGTTCTTC,TRBV24-1,TRBJ2-1,many,TRBD2
CSATPYRDRDAGELFF,TGCAGTGCTACCCCTTACCGGGACAGGGATGCCGGGGAGCTGTTTTTT,TRBV20-1,TRBJ2-2,-,TRBD1
CSARNRETTNEKLFF,TGCAGTGCTAGGAACAGGGAAACAACTAATGAAAAACTGTTTTTT,TRBV20-1,TRBJ1-4,many,-
CSVGTWERTEAFF,TGCAGTGTAGGGACATGGGAAAGGACTGAAGCTTTCTTT,TRBV20-1,TRBJ1-1,-,-
CASSIWEVGDQPQHF,TGTGCCAGTAGTATATGGGAGGTGGGGGATCAGCCCCAGCATTTT,TRBV19,TRBJ1-5,many,-
CASSPPGKSSYNEQFF,TGTGCCAGCAGCCCGCCCGGGAAGTCTTCCTACAATGAGCAGTTCTTC,TRBV5-4,TRBJ2-1,-,-
CASRPRAGNTEAFF,TGTGCCAGCAGACCACGGGCGGGGAACACTGAAGCTTTCTTT,TRBV7-2,TRBJ1-1,few,-
CASSPGQLGDGYTF,TGTGCCAGCAGCCCGGGACAGTTGGGCGATGGCTACACCTTC,TRBV9,TRBJ1-2,medium-sized,TRBD1
CASSLQTGSSEAFF,TGCGCCAGCAGCCTCCAGACAGGGTCTTCTGAAGCTTTCTTT,TRBV5-1,TRBJ1-1,-,TRBD1
CASSYVPGFSGANVLTF,TGTGCCAGCAGTTACGTTCCAGGGTTCTCTGGGGCCAACGTCCTGACTTTC,TRBV6-6,TRBJ2-6,few,-